This entry features one TCR beta chain sequence. Sequence at one end of the junction differs from germline and may be a read error. Cohorts were determined from participant-reported clinical history. The CDR3 is 15 amino acids. CDR1 is KGHSH and CDR2 is LQKENI in the germline V gene. The data originate from a study of blood T cell repertoires in COVID-19. The assay was immunoSEQ multiplex PCR, and TCRdb's table has in-frame clones only and misses some. The data show just over 250,000 clones, under 90% seen once. V and J are TRBV18 and TRBJ2-5; TRBD2 agrees at 8 bases. This TCR came from a man aged 30-40 years with acute COVID-19. Sequencing was performed on PBMCs or T cells enriched from blood (not recorded which). CDR3 nucleotides: TGTGCCAGCTCGCCACCGGCCGGGAGGGGAGAGACCCAGTACTTC. It is translated as CASSPPAGRGETQYF.